A single sample is the source of the 3 T cell receptor beta chains below, sequenced in a study of low-dose radiotherapy and immunotherapy resistance in tumors. As to time point: after trial treatment. Treatment denoted: LDRT plus nivolumab, ipilimumab, low-dose cyclophosphamide and aspirin (RACIN trial). TRAV- and TRBV-specific primers were used for first-strand cDNA, which covered alpha and beta chains. TCRs were put through around 20 PCR cycles of amplification with Phusion. A constant-region primer and the V-primer adapter served as the primer pair. TCRdb called the reads again in MiXCR, with one record for every CDR3 protein. The sample lists about 84,000 distinct CDR3 sequences, 15% to 20% seen once, with roughly 1.4% in the top ten. Sequencing was performed on PBMCs, taken after low-dose radiotherapy plus immunotherapy. These receptors originate from a male donor with prostate cancer.

The sample holds many counts of this clonotype. The rearrangement links TRBV28 to TRBJ1-1; 8 bases line up with TRBD1. The CDR3 loop spans 14 amino acids. Germline V gives CDR1 MDHEN, CDR2 SYDVKM. With 6 bases clipped from V and 0 bases from J, the junction kept 3 bases outside the gene matches. CDR3 sequence (DNA): TGTGCCAGCAGGGGGACAGGCTTGAACACTGAAGCTTTCTTT. Translation: CASRGTGLNTEAFF. Full variable domain (outside the CDR3, taken from reference TRBV28 and TRBJ1-1): DVKVTQSSRYLVKRTGEKVFLECVQDMDHENMFWYRQDPGLGLRLIYFSYDVKMKEKGDIPEGYSVSREKKERFSLILESASTNQTSMYLCASRGTGLNTEAFFGQGTRLTVV.

This clonotype was seen repeatedly, ten times or more. The J gene is TRBJ1-4, the V gene TRBV18, with D unclear. Germline loops: CDR1 KGHSH, CDR2 LQKENI. The CDR3 is 15 residues long. Trimming cost V 1 base and J 8 bases, with 14 bases left between them. The CDR3 DNA reads TGTGCCAGCTCACCACAGGGCAGGATGACCGAAAAACTGTTTTTT. Its protein is CASSPQGRMTEKLFF.

The CDR3 here is CASSYRTRKGQETQYF. DNA for the CDR3: TGTGCCAGCAGTTACCGGACAAGGAAGGGGCAAGAGACCCAGTACTTC. The chain uses TRBV6-7 and TRBJ2-5, with a possible D match to TRBD1 (5 bases). TRBV6-7 is an open reading frame, and its role is uncertain. V was shortened by 2 bases and J by 2 bases, with 15 bases between the two germline ends. The CDR3 runs to 16 residues.